A single sample gave rise to the 13 T cell receptor beta chains below, sequenced in a study of T cell repertoires in cytomegalovirus infection. TCRdb passed the reads through MiXCR, listing each CDR3 protein once. The sample carries 510,000 or so distinct CDR3 sequences, more than 25% recorded once. Material: PBMCs. These receptor sequences come from a human donor in good health (CMV status not recorded). Some clones in this sample may be carry-over from other donors' samples.

Ten or more counts support this clonotype. The chain couples TRBV7-2 to TRBJ2-2; the D is unclear. The CDR3 covers 12 residues. The germline CDR1 and CDR2 sequences are SGHTA and FQGNSA. The V end was cut by 5 bases, the J end by 7 bases, with 8 bases between. CDR3 sequence reads: CASSPRVGELFF. The CDR3, as DNA: TGTGCCAGCAGCCCTAGGGTCGGGGAGCTGTTTTTT.

There are many counts of this clonotype. The chain recombines TRBV7-2 with TRBJ1-2; possibly TRBD1 for D (5 bases). The CDR3 contains 16 residues. Germline loops: CDR1 SGHTA, CDR2 FQGNSA. The ends were cut back, 3 bases at V and 0 bases at J, with 14 bases in the middle. CDR3 sequence (DNA): TGTGCCAGCAGCTTGGGTTACAGGAGTACTAACTATGGCTACACCTTC. Translated, it gives CASSLGYRSTNYGYTF.

The sample holds many counts of this clonotype. The chain recombines TRBV7-2 with TRBJ2-5; D not certain. Per germline, CDR1 SGHTA and CDR2 FQGNSA. The V and J ends lost 0 bases and 5 bases respectively, with 13 bases between them. The CDR3 is 15 residues long. The CDR3: CASSLAASKEETQYF. DNA of the CDR3: TGTGCCAGCAGCTTAGCGGCCTCGAAGGAGGAGACCCAGTACTTC.

In its sample, this clonotype was seen a few times. Here the CDR3 reads CASSDTSGPRDTQYF. The DNA for the CDR3 is TGTGCCAGCAGCGATACTAGCGGACCCCGGGATACGCAGTATTTT. The chain employs TRBV7-2 and TRBJ2-3; the match to TRBD2 covers 8 bases. V lost 5 bases to trimming and J lost 6 bases; unmatched junction nucleotides: 10. CDR1 SGHTA and CDR2 FQGNSA come from the germline V gene. The CDR3 consists of 15 residues.

This clonotype was counted a few times. This rearrangement joins TRBV2 to TRBJ1-1, with 7 bases fitting TRBD1. V shed 4 bases, J shed 8 bases, and the junction held 16 bases outside the gene matches. CDR3 size: 16 residues. Germline V gene lookup returns CDR1 SNHLY and CDR2 FYNNEI. The CDR3: CASSVKKGQFSEEAFF. The CDR3 nucleotides are TGTGCCAGCAGTGTAAAGAAGGGACAGTTTTCGGAGGAAGCTTTCTTT.

The rearrangement links TRBV7-3 to TRBJ2-3; D is unclear. Trimming pared 5 bases from V and 4 bases from J, leaving 13 bases between. CDR1 is SGHTA, CDR2 FQGTGA, per germline. The CDR3 loop spans 14 amino acids. The CDR3 coding sequence is TGTGCCAGCAGCCCTCTTTCCTCGGCAGATACGCAGTATTTT. It specifies CASSPLSSADTQYF.

The J gene is TRBJ2-1, the V gene TRBV6-2 or TRBV6-3, with no clear D. V gave up 6 bases and J gave up 7 bases, with 19 bases separating them. Looked up from germline, CDR1 is MNHEY and CDR2 is SVGEGT. The CDR3 spans 15 residues. The CDR3 is CASSQQYSSRNEQFF. In nucleotides, the CDR3 is TGTGCCAGCAGCCAACAGTACTCTTCCAGGAATGAGCAGTTCTTC.

This clonotype was seen at least ten times. This sequence joins TRBV7-2 and TRBJ2-7, with 11 bases identical to TRBD2. V was clipped by 4 bases and J by 0 bases; unmatched bases: 2. Germline assignment: CDR1 SGHTA and CDR2 FQGNSA. The CDR3 consists of 15 residues. CDR3 region: CASSSGLAASYEQYV. In DNA form, the CDR3 reads TGTGCCAGCAGCTCGGGACTAGCGGCCTCCTACGAGCAGTACGTC.

V and J are TRBV5-1 and TRBJ2-1; 14 bases are a match to TRBD2. Germline assignment: CDR1 SGHRS and CDR2 YFSETQ. This CDR3 is built from 23 residues. Unmatched junction bases numbered 17, after V lost 0 bases and J lost 0 bases. The CDR3 region has the DNA TGCGCCAGCAGCTTGGCGGTCAGGAAAGGACTAGCGGGAGGAGTCCCCTCCTACAATGAGCAGTTCTTC. Translating gives CASSLAVRKGLAGGVPSYNEQFF. Full variable domain (rest looked up from reference TRBV5-1 and TRBJ2-1): KAGVTQTPRYLIKTRGQQVTLSCSPISGHRSVSWYQQTPGQGLQFLFEYFSETQRNKGNFPGRFSGRQFSNSRSEMNVSTLELGDSALYLCASSLAVRKGLAGGVPSYNEQFFGPGTRLTVL.

The table lists this clonotype with many counts. V gene TRBV12-3 or TRBV12-4 combines with J gene TRBJ2-3, with TRBD2 as a possible D gene (6 bases). The CDR3 sequence is 15 residues long. Trimming cost V 4 bases and J 6 bases, with 17 bases left between them. The CDR3 nucleotides are TGTGCCAGCAGTTCCGGGACTCGAAGTCCGGATACGCAGTATTTT. Its protein product is CASSSGTRSPDTQYF.

In its sample, this clonotype was seen a few times. This chain connects TRBV7-2 to TRBJ2-3; D is undetermined. Between the trimmed V and J ends, which lost 6 bases and 0 bases, there was a span of 13 bases. Germline V gene lookup returns CDR1 SGHTA and CDR2 FQGNSA. This CDR3 contains 15 residues. CDR3: CASRVTSGSTDTQYF. The CDR3 nucleotides are TGTGCCAGCAGGGTAACATCCGGCAGCACAGATACGCAGTATTTT.

This clonotype was recorded a few times. The rearrangement uses TRBV4-1 and TRBJ2-2, with 12 bases matching TRBD2. V dropped 5 bases and J dropped 3; count of bases not matched to a gene: 4. Per the germline V gene, CDR1 is MGHRA and CDR2 is YSYEKL. The length of the CDR3 is 16 residues. CDR3 region: CASSKLAGGDTGELFF. CDR3 in DNA: TGCGCCAGCAGCAAACTAGCGGGAGGAGACACCGGGGAGCTGTTTTTT.

The chain is built from TRBV19 and TRBJ1-1, with D tentatively TRBD1 (6 bases). V was pared by 4 bases and J by 6 bases, with 12 bases between. CDR1 and CDR2 from the germline V gene are LNHDA and SQIVND (reference sequence). This CDR3 contains 13 residues. CDR3 region: CASSNRVLAEAFF. As DNA, the CDR3 is TGTGCCAGTAGTAACAGGGTATTGGCTGAAGCTTTCTTT.